The rows below give T cell receptor beta chains drawn from one sample of a study of vaccination and CD4 T cells after COVID-19. No antigen is known for these receptors. TCRdb reprocessed the PCR reads via MiXCR and lists one record per CDR3 protein. Among about 14,000 distinct CDR3 sequences listed, under 55% were seen once. Sample: CD4+ T cells from blood, cultured in vitro. These receptors came from a human donor who had recovered from COVID-19. The CDR3 runs from the conserved cysteine through the conserved F or W. The D gene is left open where the match is weak. A clone size is listed for some rows: how often the clone was seen (once, few, many), or a class if it is expanded.

>TRBD1|few|TRBV5-1|TRBJ2-3
TGCGCCAGCAGCCCCGGACAGGCAGATACGCAGTATTTT
CASSPGQADTQYF
>.|.|TRBV11-2|TRBJ1-1
TGTGCCAGCAGCTTTGGGGCTTGGGAACGGGACACTGAAGCTTTCTTT
CASSFGAWERDTEAFF
>TRBD2|once|TRBV6-1|TRBJ2-1
TGTGCCAGCACCAAGGGACTAGCGGGGGTCGTCGGCAATGAGCAGTTCTTC
CASTKGLAGVVGNEQFF
>.|.|TRBV19|TRBJ1-6
TGTGCCAGTAGTTCCGGGGATTCACCCCTCCACTTT
CASSSGDSPLHF
>.|.|TRBV12-3/TRBV12-4|TRBJ2-2
TGTGCCGGGAGCGGACCAGCGAACACCGGGGAGCTGTTTTTT
CAGSGPANTGELFF
>.|.|TRBV5-1|TRBJ1-1
TGCGCCAGCAGCTCCGGGAGCGGGAACACTGAAGCTTTCTTT
CASSSGSGNTEAFF
>.|few|TRBV2|TRBJ1-6
TGTGCCAGCCCTCGGGCAGGCCAGAGTTCACCCCTCCACTTT
CASPRAGQSSPLHF
>.|.|TRBV7-6|TRBJ1-5
TGTGCCAGCAGCTTAGAGTCGGGGATTAATCAGCCCCAGCATTTT
CASSLESGINQPQHF
>TRBD2|.|TRBV20-1|TRBJ2-1
TGCAGTGCTAGAGGGACTAGCGGGGGTTACAATGAGCAGTTCTTC
CSARGTSGGYNEQFF
>.|.|TRBV20-1|TRBJ1-6
TGCAGTGCCTCGGACGGAACCTATAATTCACCCCTCCACTTT
CSASDGTYNSPLHF
>.|few|TRBV11-2|TRBJ2-3
TGTGCCAGCAGCCGGTCTAGAACGGGAGATACGCAGTATTTT
CASSRSRTGDTQYF
>.|.|TRBV12-3/TRBV12-4|TRBJ1-1
TGTGCCAGCACCCCTGGGGGTGGGGCTGAAGCTTTCTTT
CASTPGGGAEAFF
>.|few|TRBV6-1|TRBJ1-3
TGTGCCAGCGGGACGTTTGCCTCTGGAAACACCATATATTTT
CASGTFASGNTIYF
>.|.|TRBV6-1|TRBJ1-5
TGTGCCAGCCTCGGGTCCAATCAGCCCCAGCATTTT
CASLGSNQPQHF
>TRBD2|few|TRBV7-9|TRBJ2-1
TGTGCCAGCAGCTCCACGCCCGGTATCTTAGCGGGGGGCCTCTACAATGAGCAGTTCTTC
CASSSTPGILAGGLYNEQFF
>.|few|TRBV6-5|TRBJ1-1
TGTGCCAGCAGTTACCGAATTTACGAGGGCCCGCGGGGCACTGAAGCTTTCTTT
CASSYRIYEGPRGTEAFF
>TRBD1|medium-sized|TRBV6-1|TRBJ1-3
TGTGCCAGCATCAAAGGACAGGGTAGCCCTGGAAACACCATATATTTT
CASIKGQGSPGNTIYF
>.|.|TRBV12-3/TRBV12-4|TRBJ2-1
TGTGCCAGCAGGGTAGTCGGTGGAGCCTACAATGAGCAGTTCTTC
CASRVVGGAYNEQFF
>.|few|TRBV2|TRBJ1-5
TGTGCCAGCAGTGAAACAACGGGGCAGCCCCAGCATTTT
CASSETTGQPQHF
>.|.|TRBV20-1|TRBJ1-3
TGCAGTGCTAGAGACCAGGGAGGTGGAAACACCATATATTTT
CSARDQGGGNTIYF
>TRBD2|.|TRBV6-2/TRBV6-3|TRBJ2-3
TGTGCCAGCAGCCACCCCCCTAGACTAGCGGAAAGCACAGATACGCAGTATTTT
CASSHPPRLAESTDTQYF
>.|.|TRBV11-2|TRBJ1-1
TGTGCCAGCAGCACTAACACTGAAGCTTTCTTT
CASSTNTEAFF
>.|.|TRBV2|TRBJ2-2
TGTGCCACTATTAGATGGACGAACACCGGGGAGCTGTTTTTT
CATIRWTNTGELFF
>.|.|TRBV7-8|TRBJ2-3
TGTGCCAGCAGCTCGCCCAGGAGATTCAGGGACTCAGATACGCAGTATTTT
CASSSPRRFRDSDTQYF
>.|.|TRBV6-1|TRBJ2-7
TGTGCCAGCAGTGGCTATCGGGGGGCCGAGCAGTACTTC
CASSGYRGAEQYF
>.|few|TRBV7-9|TRBJ1-4
TGTGCCAGCAGCACCAACAGGGAAACTAATGAAAAACTGTTTTTT
CASSTNRETNEKLFF
>.|.|TRBV27|TRBJ1-1
TGTGCCAGCAGCGGACGGATGAACACTGAAGCTTTCTTT
CASSGRMNTEAFF
>.|few|TRBV2|TRBJ1-5
TGTGCCAGCCGGGCTGAGGGGCCCCAGCATTTT
CASRAEGPQHF
>.|.|TRBV2|TRBJ2-1
TGTGCCAGCAGTGTAATAGATGAGCAGTTCTTC
CASSVIDEQFF
>.|.|TRBV6-1|TRBJ2-2
TGTGCCAGCAGTGAGAGCGGGGAGCTGTTTTTT
CASSESGELFF
>.|few|TRBV7-2|TRBJ1-6
TGTGCCAGCAGCTTTAGGGACCTTAGTTCACCCCTCCACTTT
CASSFRDLSSPLHF
>.|.|TRBV18|TRBJ1-2
TGTGCCAGCTCATACTCTGATATCGGTGGCTATGGCTACACCTTC
CASSYSDIGGYGYTF
>TRBD1|.|TRBV29-1|TRBJ1-1
TGCAGCGGAACCGGGACAGGAACCGCCGAAGCTTTCTTT
CSGTGTGTAEAFF